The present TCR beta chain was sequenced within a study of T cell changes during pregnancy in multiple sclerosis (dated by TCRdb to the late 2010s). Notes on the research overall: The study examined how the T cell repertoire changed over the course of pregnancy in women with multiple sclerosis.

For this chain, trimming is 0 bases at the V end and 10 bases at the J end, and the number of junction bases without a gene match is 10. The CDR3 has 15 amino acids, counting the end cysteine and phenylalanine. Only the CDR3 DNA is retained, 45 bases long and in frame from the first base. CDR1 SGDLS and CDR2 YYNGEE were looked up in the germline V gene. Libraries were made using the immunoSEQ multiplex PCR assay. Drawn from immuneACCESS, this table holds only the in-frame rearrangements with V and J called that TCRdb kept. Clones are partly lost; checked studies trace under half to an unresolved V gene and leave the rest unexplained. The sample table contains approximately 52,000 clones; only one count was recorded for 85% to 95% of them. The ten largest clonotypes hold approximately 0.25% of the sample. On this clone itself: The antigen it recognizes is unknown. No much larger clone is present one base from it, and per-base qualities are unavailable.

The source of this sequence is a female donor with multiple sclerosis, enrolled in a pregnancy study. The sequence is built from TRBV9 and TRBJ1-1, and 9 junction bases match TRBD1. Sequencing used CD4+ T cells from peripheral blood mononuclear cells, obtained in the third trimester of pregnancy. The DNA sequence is TGTGCCAGCAGCGTAGAAGGGACAGGGCAATTCGGAGCTTTCTTT. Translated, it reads CASSVEGTGQFGAFF.